A selection of T cell receptor beta chains follows, all from one sample in a study of blood T cell repertoires in COVID-19. TCRdb's table, derived via immunoSEQ multiplex PCR, lists solely in-frame clones and lacks some. The data hold roughly 250,000 clones, with approximately 90% observed a single time. Sample: PBMCs or T cells enriched from blood (not recorded which). All receptors come from a human donor in a cohort exposed to, infected with or recovered from COVID-19 (not recorded which). The donor label of this sample is uncertain. Each CDR3 is given with its conserved first and last residue. The order of the fields is V gene, D gene, clone size, J gene, CDR3 protein, CDR3 DNA. A D gene is named only where the DNA matches it firmly. A clone size is listed for some rows: how often the clone was seen (once, few, many), or a class if it is expanded.

TRBV2	.	.	TRBJ1-1	CASSAQGNTEAFF	TGTGCCAGCAGTGCCCAGGGGAACACTGAAGCTTTCTTT
TRBV5-4	.	.	TRBJ1-2	CASSLGLATAGGYTF	TGTGCCAGCAGCTTGGGCCTCGCGACAGCTGGAGGCTACACCTTC
TRBV4-2	.	.	TRBJ2-1	CASSWGGREQFF	TGTGCCAGCAGCTGGGGGGGGCGGGAGCAGTTCTTC
TRBV2	.	.	TRBJ1-2	CASSAGDNYGYTF	TGTGCCAGCAGTGCAGGGGATAACTATGGCTACACCTTC
TRBV19	.	.	TRBJ1-5	CASSYHRVSNQPQHF	TGTGCCAGTAGTTATCACAGGGTGAGCAATCAGCCCCAGCATTTT
TRBV5-6	.	.	TRBJ1-1	CASSPVMNTEAFF	TGTGCCAGCAGCCCGGTGATGAACACTGAAGCTTTCTTT
TRBV5-6	TRBD1	.	TRBJ2-7	CASSLRGQGLKNEQYF	TGTGCCAGCAGCTTGAGAGGACAGGGGTTGAAGAACGAGCAGTACTTC
TRBV27	TRBD2	.	TRBJ2-7	CASTPRGGYEQYF	TGTGCCAGCACTCCACGGGGGGGTTACGAGCAGTACTTC
TRBV6-4	.	.	TRBJ2-1	CASSVGQGTFYEQFF	TGTGCCAGCAGCGTGGGGCAGGGTACGTTCTATGAGCAGTTCTTC
TRBV19	TRBD1	.	TRBJ2-5	CASSISDRVETQYF	TGTGCCAGTAGTATCTCGGACAGGGTAGAGACCCAGTACTTC
TRBV6-5	TRBD1	.	TRBJ1-2	CASTMDRFNGYTF	TGTGCCAGCACCATGGACAGGTTTAACGGCTACACCTTC
TRBV7-9	.	.	TRBJ2-2	CASSLVSGANTGELFF	TGTGCCAGCAGCCTAGTTTCAGGGGCCAACACCGGGGAGCTGTTTTTT
TRBV4-1	TRBD1	.	TRBJ2-7	CASSRIQGEYEQYF	TGCGCCAGCAGCCGAATACAGGGGGAGTACGAGCAGTACTTC
TRBV19	.	.	TRBJ1-1	CASSEKGQWGTEAFF	TGTGCCAGTAGCGAGAAAGGACAGTGGGGCACTGAAGCTTTCTTT
TRBV10-1	TRBD2	few	TRBJ2-1	CASSESTSGGRGQFF	TGCGCCAGCAGTGAGTCGACTAGCGGAGGGAGAGGGCAGTTCTTC
TRBV19	TRBD1	.	TRBJ1-2	CASSIGDSFGYTF	TGTGCCAGTAGTATAGGGGACAGCTTTGGCTACACCTTC
TRBV3-1/TRBV3-2	TRBD2	.	TRBJ2-5	CASSQGLAGGQETQYF	TGTGCCAGCAGCCAAGGGCTAGCGGGGGGCCAAGAGACCCAGTACTTC
TRBV5-4	.	.	TRBJ2-3	CASSSGKENTQYF	TGTGCCAGCAGCTCGGGGAAGGAAAATACGCAGTATTTT
TRBV19	.	.	TRBJ2-7	CATSTAGHAAEQYF	TGTGCCACATCAACCGCCGGACACGCGGCGGAGCAGTACTTC
TRBV9	TRBD1	.	TRBJ1-2	CASSGDRGGGYTF	TGTGCCAGCAGTGGCGACAGGGGAGGAGGCTACACCTTC
TRBV4-1	.	once	TRBJ1-5	CASSLRLVNQPQHF	TGCGCCAGCAGCCTCCGTTTAGTCAATCAGCCCCAGCATTTT
TRBV7-9	TRBD1	.	TRBJ1-2	CASSLKGAHGYTF	TGTGCCAGCAGCTTGAAGGGGGCTCATGGCTACACCTTC
TRBV7-9	.	.	TRBJ1-1	CASKGPDTAEAFF	TGTGCCAGCAAAGGCCCGGACACGGCTGAAGCTTTCTTT
TRBV11-2	TRBD2	many	TRBJ2-3	CASTKRASGEDTDTQYF	TGTGCCAGCACCAAGCGGGCTAGCGGGGAGGACACAGATACGCAGTATTTT
TRBV5-1	TRBD2	.	TRBJ2-3	CASSPTSGWGTDTQYF	TGCGCCAGCAGCCCAACTAGCGGCTGGGGCACAGATACGCAGTATTTT
TRBV9	.	once	TRBJ1-2	CASSTSLVPVAEGYTF	TGTGCCAGCAGCACCTCTCTCGTCCCGGTAGCTGAAGGCTACACCTTC
TRBV3-1/TRBV3-2	.	.	TRBJ1-5	CASSQRGSDQPQHF	TGTGCCAGCAGCCAAAGGGGGTCGGATCAGCCCCAGCATTTT
TRBV14	.	.	TRBJ2-7	CASSQGNRAFAAGYEQYF	TGTGCCAGCAGCCAAGGGAACCGGGCCTTCGCAGCGGGCTACGAGCAGTACTTC
TRBV6-5	TRBD2	.	TRBJ2-1	CASSYSTSGDNEQFF	TGTGCCAGCAGTTACTCGACTAGCGGGGACAATGAGCAGTTCTTC
TRBV19	.	.	TRBJ1-2	CASTRRGGPNYGYTF	TGTGCCAGTACCCGCCGGGGTGGGCCGAACTATGGCTACACCTTC
TRBV5-4	.	.	TRBJ2-7	CASSPLSGSSYEQYF	TGTGCCAGCAGCCCTCTTAGCGGAAGCTCCTACGAGCAGTACTTC
TRBV2	.	.	TRBJ2-5	CASGPSETQYF	TGTGCGAGCGGGCCGTCGGAGACCCAGTACTTC
TRBV19	.	.	TRBJ1-5	CASSIGAQPQHF	TGTGCCAGTAGTATAGGGGCACAGCCCCAGCATTTT
TRBV2	.	.	TRBJ2-4	CASSEWTTKNIQYF	TGTGCCAGCAGTGAATGGACAACCAAAAACATTCAGTACTTC
TRBV30	.	.	TRBJ2-1	CAWSIVDNEQFF	TGTGCCTGGAGTATAGTGGACAATGAGCAGTTCTTC
TRBV4-1	TRBD1	once	TRBJ2-7	CASSQAPGQFYEQYF	TGCGCCAGCAGCCAGGCCCCGGGACAGTTCTACGAGCAGTACTTC
TRBV5-1	TRBD2	.	TRBJ2-5	CASSTQRGGRETQYF	TGCGCCAGCAGCACCCAGCGGGGGGGCCGGGAGACCCAGTACTTC
TRBV21-1	.	few	TRBJ1-1	CASSSNPGQGNEAFF	TGTGCCAGCAGCTCCAACCCGGGACAGGGCAATGAAGCTTTCTTT
TRBV30	.	.	TRBJ1-1	CAWSGDREAFF	TGTGCCTGGAGTGGAGACAGGGAAGCTTTCTTT
TRBV5-1	.	once	TRBJ2-4	CASSLDWGGYTDIQYF	TGCGCCAGCAGCTTGGACTGGGGGGGCTATACGGACATTCAGTACTTC
TRBV11-2	TRBD2	.	TRBJ2-3	CASSPGTSGFTDTQYF	TGTGCCAGCAGCCCAGGGACTAGCGGTTTCACAGATACGCAGTATTTT
TRBV18	TRBD1	.	TRBJ1-6	CASYRQGNSPLHF	TGTGCCAGCTATAGACAGGGGAATTCACCCCTCCACTTT
TRBV5-1	.	.	TRBJ1-3	CASSLSGWELGSGNTIYF	TGCGCCAGCAGCTTATCAGGGTGGGAACTGGGGTCTGGAAACACCATATATTTT
TRBV11-3	TRBD2	.	TRBJ2-2	CASSLGTSGPRELFF	TGTGCCAGCAGCTTAGGAACTAGCGGTCCGAGGGAGCTGTTTTTT
TRBV24-1	TRBD1	.	TRBJ2-1	CATSDDLGQGTYNEQFF	TGTGCCACCAGTGATGACCTCGGACAGGGGACCTACAATGAGCAGTTCTTC
TRBV15	TRBD1	.	TRBJ1-5	CATTPMDRGSNQPQHF	TGTGCCACCACTCCCATGGACAGGGGCAGCAATCAGCCCCAGCATTTT
TRBV13	TRBD2	.	TRBJ2-7	CASSDGLARGVSSYEQYF	TGTGCCAGCAGCGACGGACTGGCTCGGGGGGTCAGCTCCTACGAGCAGTACTTC
TRBV5-1	.	.	TRBJ1-3	CASSLGSSGNTIYF	TGCGCCAGCAGCTTGGGTAGCTCTGGAAACACCATATATTTT
TRBV9	.	.	TRBJ2-5	CASSVGNAGFGETQYF	TGTGCCAGCAGCGTAGGAAATGCGGGTTTCGGAGAGACCCAGTACTTC
TRBV5-1	.	.	TRBJ2-7	CASSLSTETYEQYF	TGCGCCAGCAGCTTGTCCACAGAAACCTACGAGCAGTACTTC
TRBV4-1	.	.	TRBJ2-7	CASSPIGRPHEQYF	TGCGCCAGCAGCCCTATTGGGAGACCCCACGAGCAGTACTTC